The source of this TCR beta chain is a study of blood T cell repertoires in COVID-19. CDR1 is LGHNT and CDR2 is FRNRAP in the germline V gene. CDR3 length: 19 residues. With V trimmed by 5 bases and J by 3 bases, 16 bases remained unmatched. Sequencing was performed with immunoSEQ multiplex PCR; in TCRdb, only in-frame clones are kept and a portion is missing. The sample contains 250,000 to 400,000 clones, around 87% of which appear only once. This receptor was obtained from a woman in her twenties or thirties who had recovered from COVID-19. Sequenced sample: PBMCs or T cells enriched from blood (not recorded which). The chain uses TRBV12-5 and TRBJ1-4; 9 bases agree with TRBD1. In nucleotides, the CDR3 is TGTGCTAGTGGTGCAAACCGGGACAGGGCATTTACGGCTAATGAAAAACTGTTTTTT. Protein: CASGANRDRAFTANEKLFF.